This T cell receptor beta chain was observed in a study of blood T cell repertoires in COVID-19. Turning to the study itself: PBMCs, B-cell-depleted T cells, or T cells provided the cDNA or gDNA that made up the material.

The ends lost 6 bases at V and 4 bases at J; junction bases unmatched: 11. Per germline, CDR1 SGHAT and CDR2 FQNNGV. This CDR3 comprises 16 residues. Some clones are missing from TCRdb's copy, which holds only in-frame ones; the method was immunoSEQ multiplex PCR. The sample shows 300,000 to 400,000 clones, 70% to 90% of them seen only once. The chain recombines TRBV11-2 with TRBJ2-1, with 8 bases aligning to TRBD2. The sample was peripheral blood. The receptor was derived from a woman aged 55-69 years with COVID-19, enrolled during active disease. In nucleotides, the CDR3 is TGTGCCAGCAGGGCGAGCGGGGGAACCTATTACAATGAGCAGTTCTTC. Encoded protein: CASRASGGTYYNEQFF.